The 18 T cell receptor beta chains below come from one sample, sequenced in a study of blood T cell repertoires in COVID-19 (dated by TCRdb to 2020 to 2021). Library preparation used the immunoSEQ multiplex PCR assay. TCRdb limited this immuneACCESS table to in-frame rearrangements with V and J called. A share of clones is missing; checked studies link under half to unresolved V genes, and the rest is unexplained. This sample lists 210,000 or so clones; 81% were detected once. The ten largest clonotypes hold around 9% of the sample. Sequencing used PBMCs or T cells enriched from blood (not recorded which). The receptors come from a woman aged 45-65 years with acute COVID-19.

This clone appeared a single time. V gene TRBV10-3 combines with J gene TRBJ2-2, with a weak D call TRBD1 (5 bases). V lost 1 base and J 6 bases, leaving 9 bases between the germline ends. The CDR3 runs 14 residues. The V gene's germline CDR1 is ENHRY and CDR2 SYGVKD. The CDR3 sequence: CAISEFGASGELFF. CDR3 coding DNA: TGTGCCATCAGTGAGTTTGGGGCGTCCGGGGAGCTGTTTTTT.

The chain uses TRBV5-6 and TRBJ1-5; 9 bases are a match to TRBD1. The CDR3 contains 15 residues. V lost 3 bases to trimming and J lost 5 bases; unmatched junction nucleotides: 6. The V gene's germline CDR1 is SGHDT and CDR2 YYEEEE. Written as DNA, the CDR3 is TGTGCCAGCAGCTCTCGTAACAGGGGGCATCAGCCCCAGCATTTT. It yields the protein CASSSRNRGHQPQHF.

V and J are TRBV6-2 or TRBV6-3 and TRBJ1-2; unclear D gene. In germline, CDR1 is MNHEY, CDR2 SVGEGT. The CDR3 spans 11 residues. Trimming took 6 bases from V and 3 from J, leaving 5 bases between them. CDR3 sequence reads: CASSLDYGYTF. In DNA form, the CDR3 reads TGTGCCAGCAGCCTAGACTATGGCTACACCTTC.

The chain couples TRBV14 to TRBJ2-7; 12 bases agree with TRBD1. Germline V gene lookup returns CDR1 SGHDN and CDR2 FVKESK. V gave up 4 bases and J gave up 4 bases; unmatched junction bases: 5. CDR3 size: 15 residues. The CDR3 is CASSRGQGALYEQYF. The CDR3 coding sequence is TGTGCCAGCAGCCGGGGACAGGGGGCTTTGTACGAGCAGTACTTC. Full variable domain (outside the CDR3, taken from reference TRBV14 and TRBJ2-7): EAGVTQFPSHSVIEKGQTVTLRCDPISGHDNLYWYRRVMGKEIKFLLHFVKESKQDESGMPNNRFLAERTGGTYSTLKVQPAELEDSGVYFCASSRGQGALYEQYFGPGTRLTVT.

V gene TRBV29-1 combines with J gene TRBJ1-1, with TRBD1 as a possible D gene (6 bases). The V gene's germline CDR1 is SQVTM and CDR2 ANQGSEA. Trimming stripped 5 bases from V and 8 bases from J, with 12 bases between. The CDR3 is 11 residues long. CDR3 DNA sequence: TGCAGCGTTACTACAGGGTTGGAAGCTTTCTTT. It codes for CSVTTGLEAFF. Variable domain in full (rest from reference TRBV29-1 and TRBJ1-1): SAVISQKPSRDICQRGTSLTIQCQVDSQVTMMFWYRQQPGQSLTLIATANQGSEATYESGFVIDKFPISRPNLTFSTLTVSNMSPEDSSIYLCSVTTGLEAFFGQGTRLTVV.

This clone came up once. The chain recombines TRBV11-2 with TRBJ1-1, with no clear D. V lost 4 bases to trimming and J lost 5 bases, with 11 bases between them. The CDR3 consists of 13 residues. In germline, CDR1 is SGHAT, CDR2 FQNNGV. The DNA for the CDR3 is TGTGCCAGCAGCTCCGTGGACTCGACTGAAGCTTTCTTT. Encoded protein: CASSSVDSTEAFF.

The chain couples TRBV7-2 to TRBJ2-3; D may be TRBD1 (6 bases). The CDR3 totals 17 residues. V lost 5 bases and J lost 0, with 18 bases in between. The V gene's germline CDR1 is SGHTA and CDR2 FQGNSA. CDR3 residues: CASSPTYRVSSTDTQYF. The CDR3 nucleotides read TGTGCCAGCAGCCCCACCTACAGGGTGTCTAGCACAGATACGCAGTATTTT.

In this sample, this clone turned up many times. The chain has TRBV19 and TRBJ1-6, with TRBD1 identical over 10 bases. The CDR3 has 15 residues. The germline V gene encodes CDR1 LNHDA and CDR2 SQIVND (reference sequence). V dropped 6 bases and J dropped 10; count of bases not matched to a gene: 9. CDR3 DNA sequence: TGTGCCAGTAGCGACAGGGGGCCTGAAGTCTCACCCCTCCACTTT. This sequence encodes CASSDRGPEVSPLHF.

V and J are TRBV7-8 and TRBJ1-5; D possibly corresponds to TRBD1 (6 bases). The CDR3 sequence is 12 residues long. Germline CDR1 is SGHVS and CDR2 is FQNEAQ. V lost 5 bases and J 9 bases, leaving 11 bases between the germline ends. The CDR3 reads CASSQRGGPQHF. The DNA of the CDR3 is TGTGCCAGCAGCCAAAGGGGGGGGCCCCAGCATTTT.

CDR3: CASSKRGLAGGLASTDTQYF. The DNA of the CDR3 is TGTGCCAGCAGCAAAAGAGGACTAGCGGGGGGACTAGCTAGCACAGATACGCAGTATTTT. The chain couples TRBV21-1 to TRBJ2-3; the table assigns TRBD2, which was not confirmed against the DNA. TRBV21-1 is annotated as a pseudogene. This CDR3 contains 20 residues.

The CDR3 spells CASSQGGAGVVETQYF. CDR3 DNA sequence: TGTGCCAGCAGCCAGGGGGGAGCGGGGGTGGTGGAGACCCAGTACTTC. The V gene is TRBV3-1 (or the pseudogene TRBV3-2), the J gene TRBJ2-5; 8 bases match TRBD2. The CDR3 covers 16 residues. Looked up from germline, CDR1 is LGHDT and CDR2 is YNNKEL (reference sequence). J lost 5 bases, V lost 3 bases, and 11 bases had no gene match.

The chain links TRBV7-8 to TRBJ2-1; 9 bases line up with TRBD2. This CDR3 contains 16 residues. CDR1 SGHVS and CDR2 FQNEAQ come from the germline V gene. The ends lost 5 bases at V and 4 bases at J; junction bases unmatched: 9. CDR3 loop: CASSAPRAGGYNEQFF. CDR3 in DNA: TGTGCCAGCAGCGCACCCCGGGCGGGAGGGTACAATGAGCAGTTCTTC.

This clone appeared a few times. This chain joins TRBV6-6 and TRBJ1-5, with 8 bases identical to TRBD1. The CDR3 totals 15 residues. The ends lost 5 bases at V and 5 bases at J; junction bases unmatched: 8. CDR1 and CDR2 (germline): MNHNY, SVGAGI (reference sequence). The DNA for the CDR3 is TGTGCCAGCAGTCGTCGGGACAGGCTCGATCAGCCCCAGCATTTT. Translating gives CASSRRDRLDQPQHF.

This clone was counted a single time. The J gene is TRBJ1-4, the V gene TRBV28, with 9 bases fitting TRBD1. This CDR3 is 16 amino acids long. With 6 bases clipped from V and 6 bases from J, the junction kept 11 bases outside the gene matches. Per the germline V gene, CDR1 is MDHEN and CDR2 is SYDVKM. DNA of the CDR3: TGTGCCAGCAGGGTCGCGGGGACAGGGTCGGATGAAAAACTGTTTTTT. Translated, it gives CASRVAGTGSDEKLFF.

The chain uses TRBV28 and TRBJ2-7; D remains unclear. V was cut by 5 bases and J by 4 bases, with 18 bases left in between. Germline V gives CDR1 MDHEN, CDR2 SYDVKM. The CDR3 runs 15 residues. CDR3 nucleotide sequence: TGTGCCAGCAGTCCTGGCTTGGCCATGAATTACGAGCAGTACTTC. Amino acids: CASSPGLAMNYEQYF.

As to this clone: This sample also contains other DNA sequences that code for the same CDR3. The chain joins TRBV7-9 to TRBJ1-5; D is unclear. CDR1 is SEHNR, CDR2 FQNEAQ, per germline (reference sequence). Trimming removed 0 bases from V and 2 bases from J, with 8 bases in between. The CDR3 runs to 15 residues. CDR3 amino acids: CASSLAHGGNQPQHF. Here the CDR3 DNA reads TGTGCCAGCAGCTTAGCCCACGGGGGCAATCAGCCCCAGCATTTT.

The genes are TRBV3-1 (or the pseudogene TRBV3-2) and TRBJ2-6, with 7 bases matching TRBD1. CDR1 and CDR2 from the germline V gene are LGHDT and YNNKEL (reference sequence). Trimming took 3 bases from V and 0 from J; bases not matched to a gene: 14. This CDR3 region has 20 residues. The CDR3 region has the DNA TGTGCCAGCAGCCATATAAGACAGGGCTCGGCCCTCTCTGGGGCCAACGTCCTGACTTTC. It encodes CASSHIRQGSALSGANVLTF.

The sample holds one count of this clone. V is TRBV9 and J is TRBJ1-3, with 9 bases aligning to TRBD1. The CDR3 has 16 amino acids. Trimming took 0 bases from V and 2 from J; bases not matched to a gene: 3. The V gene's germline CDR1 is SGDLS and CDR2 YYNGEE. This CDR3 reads CASSVEWTGAGNTIYF. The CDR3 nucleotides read TGTGCCAGCAGCGTAGAGTGGACAGGGGCTGGAAACACCATATATTTT.